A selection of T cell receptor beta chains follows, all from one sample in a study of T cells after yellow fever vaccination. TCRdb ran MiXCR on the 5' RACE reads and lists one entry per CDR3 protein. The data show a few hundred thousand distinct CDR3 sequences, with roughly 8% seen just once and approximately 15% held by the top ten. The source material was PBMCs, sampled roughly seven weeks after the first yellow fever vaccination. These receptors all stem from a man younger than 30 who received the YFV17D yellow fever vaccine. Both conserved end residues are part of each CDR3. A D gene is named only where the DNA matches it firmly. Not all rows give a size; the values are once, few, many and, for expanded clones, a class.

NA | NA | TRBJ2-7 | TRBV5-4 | CASSLADSDEQYF | TGTGCCAGCAGCTTGGCGGACAGTGACGAGCAGTACTTC
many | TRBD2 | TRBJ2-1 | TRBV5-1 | CASSTPSGGRTYNEQFF | TGCGCCAGCAGCACTCCTAGCGGGGGCCGAACCTACAATGAGCAGTTCTTC
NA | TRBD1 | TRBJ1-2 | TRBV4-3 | CASSQVTETGPYGYTF | TGCGCCAGCAGCCAAGTAACGGAGACAGGGCCGTATGGCTACACCTTC
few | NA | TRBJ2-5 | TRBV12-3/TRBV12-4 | CASSFAERLGETQYF | TGTGCCAGCAGTTTCGCCGAGCGCCTGGGGGAGACCCAGTACTTC
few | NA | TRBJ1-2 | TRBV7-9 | CASSSVPRGGYTF | TGTGCCAGCAGCTCCGTTCCAAGAGGGGGCTACACCTTC
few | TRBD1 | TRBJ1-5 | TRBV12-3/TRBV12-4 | CASSLGQGFQPQHF | TGTGCCAGCAGTTTGGGACAGGGGTTTCAGCCCCAGCATTTT
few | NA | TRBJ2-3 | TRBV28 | CASRGEKASSGTDTQYF | TGTGCCAGCAGGGGGGAGAAGGCCTCTTCTGGCACAGATACGCAGTATTTT
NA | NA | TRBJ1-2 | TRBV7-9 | CASSLRKGTPPYGYTF | TGTGCCAGCAGCTTAAGGAAAGGGACACCCCCCTATGGCTACACCTTC
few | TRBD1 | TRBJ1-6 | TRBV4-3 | CASSQGPTGTDSPLHF | TGCGCCAGCAGCCAGGGCCCGACAGGGACCGATTCACCCCTCCACTTT
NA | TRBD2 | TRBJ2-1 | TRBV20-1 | CSGSGTSGNNEQFF | TGCAGTGGCTCCGGGACTAGCGGAAACAATGAGCAGTTCTTC
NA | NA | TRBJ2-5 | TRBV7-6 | CASSLGRQGETQYF | TGTGCCAGCAGCTTAGGTCGCCAGGGCGAGACCCAGTACTTC
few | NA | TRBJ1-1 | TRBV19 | CASSPLGHGTVVNTEAFF | TGTGCCAGTAGTCCTCTGGGCCACGGGACGGTGGTGAACACTGAAGCTTTCTTT
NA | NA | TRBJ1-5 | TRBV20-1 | CSARDGERGNQPQHF | TGCAGTGCTAGAGATGGGGAGAGAGGCAATCAGCCCCAGCATTTT
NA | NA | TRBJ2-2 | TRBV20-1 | CSAVRGLNTGELFF | TGCAGTGCAGTACGGGGGCTGAACACCGGGGAGCTGTTTTTT
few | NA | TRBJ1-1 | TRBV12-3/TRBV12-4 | CASSSENTEAFF | TGTGCCAGCAGCTCAGAGAACACTGAAGCTTTCTTT
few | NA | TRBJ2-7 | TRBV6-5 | CASSSYRIGSYEQYF | TGTGCCAGCAGTTCTTACCGGATAGGCTCCTACGAGCAGTACTTC
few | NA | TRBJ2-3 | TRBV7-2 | CASPGGASTDTQYF | TGTGCCAGCCCGGGCGGGGCTAGCACAGATACGCAGTATTTT
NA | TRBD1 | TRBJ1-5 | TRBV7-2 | CASSLRQGGQPQHF | TGTGCCAGCAGCCTACGACAGGGAGGGCAGCCCCAGCATTTT
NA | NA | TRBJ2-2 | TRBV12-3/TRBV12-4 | CASRLGDSGELFF | TGTGCCAGCAGACTAGGGGATTCGGGGGAGCTGTTTTTT